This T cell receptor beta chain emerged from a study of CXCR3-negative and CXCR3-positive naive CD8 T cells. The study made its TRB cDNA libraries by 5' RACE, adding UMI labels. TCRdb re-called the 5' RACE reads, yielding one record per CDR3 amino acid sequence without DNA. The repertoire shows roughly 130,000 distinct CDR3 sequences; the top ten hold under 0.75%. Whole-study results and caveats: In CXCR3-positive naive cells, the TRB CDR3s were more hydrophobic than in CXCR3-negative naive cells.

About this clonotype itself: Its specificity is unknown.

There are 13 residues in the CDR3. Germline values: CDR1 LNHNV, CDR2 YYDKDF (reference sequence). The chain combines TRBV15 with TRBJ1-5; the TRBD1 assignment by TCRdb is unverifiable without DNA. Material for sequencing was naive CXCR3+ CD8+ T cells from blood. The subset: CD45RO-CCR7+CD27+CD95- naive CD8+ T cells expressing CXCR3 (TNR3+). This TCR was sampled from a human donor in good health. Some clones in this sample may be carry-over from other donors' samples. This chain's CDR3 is CATGGLSNQPQHF.